These T cell receptor beta chains were read from a single sample in a study of blood T cells in healthy people across ages. TCRdb reanalysed the 5' RACE reads using MiXCR and keeps one entry per CDR3 protein. Among 1.5 million to 2 million distinct CDR3 sequences listed, about 50% were seen once. The material sequenced was blood. The receptors derive from a woman in her thirties or forties in good health. Both conserved end residues are part of each CDR3. Each record gives: J gene, D gene, V gene, CDR3 length, CDR3 protein. A D gene is named only where the DNA matches it firmly.

J gene: TRBJ2-7; D gene: .; V gene: TRBV27; CDR3 length: 17; CDR3 protein: CASSPQPRVGSSYEQYF
J gene: TRBJ1-4; D gene: TRBD1; V gene: TRBV7-2; CDR3 length: 15; CDR3 protein: CASSPQGGSNEKLFF
J gene: TRBJ2-4; D gene: TRBD1; V gene: TRBV5-1; CDR3 length: 18; CDR3 protein: CASSFGLPGQGPKNIQYF
J gene: TRBJ1-2; D gene: TRBD1; V gene: TRBV9; CDR3 length: 15; CDR3 protein: CASSGPTGGGDGYTF
J gene: TRBJ2-7; D gene: TRBD1; V gene: TRBV7-2; CDR3 length: 18; CDR3 protein: CASSLAVMDRGLTYEQYF
J gene: TRBJ2-5; D gene: .; V gene: TRBV7-3; CDR3 length: 14; CDR3 protein: CASSLGTHPETQYF
J gene: TRBJ1-1; D gene: .; V gene: TRBV7-3; CDR3 length: 16; CDR3 protein: CASSLTGTRGNTEAFF
J gene: TRBJ1-1; D gene: TRBD1; V gene: TRBV9; CDR3 length: 16; CDR3 protein: CASTKIPGTVNTEAFF
J gene: TRBJ2-1; D gene: TRBD2; V gene: TRBV6-5; CDR3 length: 13; CDR3 protein: CASSYGTSNEQFF
J gene: TRBJ1-2; D gene: .; V gene: TRBV5-1; CDR3 length: 12; CDR3 protein: CASRKDGYGYTF
J gene: TRBJ1-1; D gene: TRBD1; V gene: TRBV6-5; CDR3 length: 16; CDR3 protein: CASKGQGSIRNTEAFF
J gene: TRBJ2-1; D gene: TRBD2; V gene: TRBV20-1; CDR3 length: 14; CDR3 protein: CSAPGLAGLGRQFF
J gene: TRBJ2-1; D gene: .; V gene: TRBV6-6; CDR3 length: 13; CDR3 protein: CASSYSMVEGQFF
J gene: TRBJ2-3; D gene: .; V gene: TRBV20-1; CDR3 length: 12; CDR3 protein: CSANRDTDTQYF
J gene: TRBJ2-1; D gene: .; V gene: TRBV20-1; CDR3 length: 14; CDR3 protein: CSARDQGRGREQFF
J gene: TRBJ2-7; D gene: TRBD2; V gene: TRBV20-1; CDR3 length: 16; CDR3 protein: CSARPASGAISYEQYF
J gene: TRBJ1-1; D gene: .; V gene: TRBV6-5; CDR3 length: 15; CDR3 protein: CASSSRGKGNTEAFF
J gene: TRBJ2-1; D gene: TRBD2; V gene: TRBV6-6; CDR3 length: 14; CDR3 protein: CASRPGGEISEQFF
J gene: TRBJ2-7; D gene: TRBD1; V gene: TRBV7-8; CDR3 length: 17; CDR3 protein: CASSLEGGQGRTYEQYF
J gene: TRBJ2-7; D gene: .; V gene: TRBV29-1; CDR3 length: 15; CDR3 protein: CSVVGQGRLGAEQYF
J gene: TRBJ1-1; D gene: .; V gene: TRBV7-7; CDR3 length: 14; CDR3 protein: CASSLAWVLTEAFF
J gene: TRBJ2-3; D gene: .; V gene: TRBV6-5; CDR3 length: 17; CDR3 protein: CASSYSSSRPGTDTQYF
J gene: TRBJ2-7; D gene: TRBD1; V gene: TRBV28; CDR3 length: 15; CDR3 protein: CASSGQAMSSYEQYF
J gene: TRBJ2-1; D gene: TRBD2; V gene: TRBV7-3; CDR3 length: 15; CDR3 protein: CASSLSGAPNNEQFF
J gene: TRBJ2-7; D gene: .; V gene: TRBV5-1; CDR3 length: 9; CDR3 protein: CASSLVQYF
J gene: TRBJ2-1; D gene: .; V gene: TRBV7-2; CDR3 length: 15; CDR3 protein: CASSHRSGSYNEQFF
J gene: TRBJ2-1; D gene: .; V gene: TRBV7-2; CDR3 length: 13; CDR3 protein: CASSYGQVREQFF
J gene: TRBJ1-1; D gene: TRBD1; V gene: TRBV4-3; CDR3 length: 15; CDR3 protein: CASSHKTGGYTEAFF
J gene: TRBJ2-5; D gene: .; V gene: TRBV6-5; CDR3 length: 11; CDR3 protein: CASRQNNEQYF
J gene: TRBJ1-1; D gene: .; V gene: TRBV4-3; CDR3 length: 13; CDR3 protein: CASSQDKNTEAFF
J gene: TRBJ2-5; D gene: .; V gene: TRBV15; CDR3 length: 14; CDR3 protein: CATKNGVTGETQYF
J gene: TRBJ2-1; D gene: TRBD1; V gene: TRBV3-1; CDR3 length: 16; CDR3 protein: CASERTGWGAYNEQFF
J gene: TRBJ2-1; D gene: TRBD2; V gene: TRBV7-2; CDR3 length: 14; CDR3 protein: CASSPQTSGGVSFF
J gene: TRBJ1-1; D gene: TRBD1; V gene: TRBV14; CDR3 length: 14; CDR3 protein: CASSQRTGKGLAFF
J gene: TRBJ2-3; D gene: .; V gene: TRBV29-1; CDR3 length: 10; CDR3 protein: CSVRTDTQYF
J gene: TRBJ2-5; D gene: .; V gene: TRBV21-1; CDR3 length: 17; CDR3 protein: CASSGRTRGDKRETQYF
J gene: TRBJ2-5; D gene: TRBD2; V gene: TRBV20-1; CDR3 length: 14; CDR3 protein: CSASSSGDPNEQYF
J gene: TRBJ2-4; D gene: .; V gene: TRBV28; CDR3 length: 15; CDR3 protein: CASSPGGDGKNIQYF
J gene: TRBJ2-1; D gene: .; V gene: TRBV7-8; CDR3 length: 14; CDR3 protein: CASSLALASNEQFF
J gene: TRBJ2-1; D gene: TRBD2; V gene: TRBV7-9; CDR3 length: 14; CDR3 protein: CASSFRRTSGEQFF
J gene: TRBJ1-4; D gene: .; V gene: TRBV7-9; CDR3 length: 14; CDR3 protein: CASSLDGMGEKLFF
J gene: TRBJ2-7; D gene: TRBD2; V gene: TRBV3-1; CDR3 length: 19; CDR3 protein: CASSKNRGGGPLPTYEQYF
J gene: TRBJ2-7; D gene: .; V gene: TRBV13; CDR3 length: 15; CDR3 protein: CASSQGPLINYEQYF
J gene: .; D gene: .; V gene: TRBV7-9; CDR3 length: 16; CDR3 protein: CASSPAAGKNQETQYF
J gene: TRBJ2-3; D gene: .; V gene: TRBV28; CDR3 length: 13; CDR3 protein: CASRPGTEDTQYF
J gene: TRBJ2-7; D gene: .; V gene: TRBV7-2; CDR3 length: 14; CDR3 protein: CASSLGIRGYEQYF